Included here is one T cell receptor beta chain sequence, with context. In this sample, this clonotype turned up a few times. Its antigen is still unknown. Base qualities are not at hand, and no much larger clone is one base apart. The receptor library was made with RT-PCR. Sequencing relied on an Illumina HiSeq 2500. TCRdb reprocessing: public reads trimmed at Q25 with fastp, clones called with MiXCR, in-frame beta chains kept. Each record represents a unique CDR3 protein, reported with the most common genes and DNA among its rows. The sample has fewer than 200,000 distinct CDR3 sequences on record, about 9.3% of them singletons. Approximately 10% of the sample is in the top ten clones. From cysteine to phenylalanine, the CDR3 is 13 amino acids long. The entry retains the CDR3 DNA only, 39 bases that are in frame from base 1. The germline V end is reduced by 5 bases and the J end by 2 bases; junction bases left unmatched: 3. The germline V gene sets CDR1 to SGHAT and CDR2 to FQNNGV.

The sample belongs to a study of response to subunit inactivated influenza vaccine (dated by TCRdb to between 2017 and 2018). For the wider study: To follow how T cells responded to a trivalent subunit inactivated influenza vaccine, the researchers relied on deep quantitative profiling of the T cell receptor repertoire.

Points the paper makes about the study in general: According to the authors, only a limited number of new T cells may be recruited by each seasonal influenza vaccination.

The receptor was isolated from a middle-aged man who received an inactivated influenza vaccine. Donor details come from another sample of the same person, matched by shared clones. The sample in question was non-naive T cells sorted from PBMCs, obtained on the day of vaccination. The sample's cell subset or site label is to be understood as: memory T cell fraction. The rearrangement combines TRBV11-2 with TRBJ2-7, with 7 middle bases fitting TRBD1. Read as DNA, the sequence is TGTGCCAGCAGCGCCGACAGGGCCTACGAGCAGTACTTC. It translates to CASSADRAYEQYF.